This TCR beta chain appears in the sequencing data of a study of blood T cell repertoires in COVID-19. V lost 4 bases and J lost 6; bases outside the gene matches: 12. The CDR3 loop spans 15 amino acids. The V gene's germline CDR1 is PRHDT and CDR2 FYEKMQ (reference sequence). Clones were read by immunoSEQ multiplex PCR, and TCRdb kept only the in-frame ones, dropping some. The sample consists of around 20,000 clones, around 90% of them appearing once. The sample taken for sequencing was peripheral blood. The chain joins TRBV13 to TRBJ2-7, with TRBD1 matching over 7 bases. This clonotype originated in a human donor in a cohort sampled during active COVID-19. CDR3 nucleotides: TGTGCCAGCAGCTCCCTTGGGGACAGAACCGGCGAGCAGTACTTC. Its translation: CASSSLGDRTGEQYF.